The rows below give T cell receptor beta chains drawn from one sample of a study of tumor-infiltrating lymphocytes in primary liver carcinoma. One entry per CDR3 protein results from TCRdb running MiXCR on the multiplex PCR reads. This table holds fewer than 350,000 distinct CDR3 sequences, less than 75% found once. The sequenced material came from peripheral blood. The source is a man aged 40-55 years with primary liver carcinoma and hepatitis B virus infection. The CDR3 runs from the conserved cysteine through the conserved F or W. The D gene is left open where the match is weak. A clone size is listed for some rows: how often the clone was seen (once, few, many), or a class if it is expanded.

-,-,TRBV30,TRBJ2-7,TGTGCCTGGAGCCAACAATACGAGCAGTACTTC,CAWSQQYEQYF
-,-,TRBV6-1,TRBJ1-5,TGTGCCAGCAGTGAAGCGTCTAGCAATCAGCCCCAGCAATTT,CASSEASSNQPQQF
-,few,TRBV4-3,TRBJ2-3,TGCGCCAGCAGCTTATCCTGGCTCTCTAGCACAGATACGCAGTATTTT,CASSLSWLSSTDTQYF
-,-,TRBV7-9,TRBJ1-4,TGTGCCAGCAGCTTTCAGACAATTAATGAAAAACTGTTTTTT,CASSFQTINEKLFF
TRBD2,many,TRBV6-2/TRBV6-3,TRBJ2-3,TGTGCCAGCAGTCCCGGGACTAGCGGGACCAATTTTGATACGCAGTATTTT,CASSPGTSGTNFDTQYF
-,-,TRBV2,TRBJ1-2,TGTGCCAGCAGTGAAGACGGGGGCTATGGCTACACCTTC,CASSEDGGYGYTF
TRBD1,medium-sized,TRBV11-2,TRBJ2-7,TGTGCCAGCAGTCCCCCATTGACAGGGAACTACGAGCAGTACTTC,CASSPPLTGNYEQYF
TRBD1,-,TRBV11-2,TRBJ2-7,TGTACCAGCGAAGGGGGCTCCTACAAGCAGTACTTC,CTSEGGSYKQYF
TRBD2,-,TRBV11-2,TRBJ2-7,TGTGTCAGCAGCCTAGATCTCCAGACTAGCGGGAGGTACGAGCAGTACTTC,CVSSLDLQTSGRYEQYF
TRBD1,few,TRBV6-6,TRBJ2-2,TGTGCCAGCAGTTACAGGGGGCAAGATACCGGGGAGCTGTTTTTT,CASSYRGQDTGELFF
-,-,TRBV6-2/TRBV6-3,TRBJ2-5,TGTGCCAGCAGCTCTGGGTCGGGGCGCACAGTGGGAGAGACCCAGTACTTC,CASSSGSGRTVGETQYF
-,-,TRBV18,TRBJ1-5,TGTGCCAGCTCACCCGGCGATAGCGGGAGAAGAGTAGATACGCAGCATTTT,CASSPGDSGRRVDTQHF
TRBD2,-,TRBV18,TRBJ2-1,TGTGACAGCTCACCACGAACTAGCGGGGGGGTCTGGCGCAATGAGCAGTTCTTC,CDSSPRTSGGVWRNEQFF
-,-,TRBV4-1,TRBJ2-6,TGCGCCATCAGCCAAGATGGACAGTCTGGGGCCAACGTCCTGACTTTC,CAISQDGQSGANVLTF
-,-,TRBV7-9,TRBJ2-7,TGTGCCAGCAGCCTTTCTACTGACAGCTACGAGCAGTACTTC,CASSLSTDSYEQYF
-,-,TRBV11-2,TRBJ2-3,TGTGCCAGCAGCTTAGGAACGGGGTCTATATCGCAGTATTTT,CASSLGTGSISQYF
-,-,TRBV6-5,TRBJ2-3,TGTGCCAGCGGTTACTCCTACCGGCTTAGCACAGATACACAGTATTTT,CASGYSYRLSTDTQYF
-,few,TRBV7-9,TRBJ2-1,TGTGCCAGCAGCTTATCCGCGGGAAGAAATGAGCAGTTCTTC,CASSLSAGRNEQFF
TRBD1,-,TRBV10-2,TRBJ1-4,TGCGCCAGCAGTGATTGGCAGGGGGAAGGAAAACTGTTTTTT,CASSDWQGEGKLFF
-,-,TRBV28,TRBJ2-7,TGTGCCAGCAGGACTCTCTACGAGCAGTACTTC,CASRTLYEQYF
TRBD1,once,TRBV29-1,TRBJ1-5,TGCAGCACTGGGACAGGGGGCGATCAGCCCCAACATTTT,CSTGTGGDQPQHF
-,many,TRBV12-3/TRBV12-4,TRBJ2-6,TGTGCCAGCAGACGGGGCTCTGGGGCCAACGTCCTGACTTTC,CASRRGSGANVLTF
TRBD1,-,TRBV6-1,TRBJ2-7,TGTGCCCGCAGCGGACAGGGGCCAACCTACGAGCAGTACTTC,CARSGQGPTYEQYF
-,once,TRBV11-2,TRBJ2-7,TGTGCCAACGGCTTAGTACGAGGGAACGGCGAGCAGTACTTC,CANGLVRGNGEQYF
TRBD1,few,TRBV6-5,TRBJ1-5,TGTGCCAGCAGTTACTCCGTTAGTAGACAGTCACAGGGGCAGGATCAGCCCCAGCATTTT,CASSYSVSRQSQGQDQPQHF
TRBD2,-,TRBV11-2,TRBJ2-1,TGTGCCGACATGTCAGCGGGAGGTCCGGGGAATGAGCAGTTCTTC,CADMSAGGPGNEQFF
-,-,TRBV4-2,TRBJ2-2,TGTGCCTGCAGCCATCCCATGGGCACGGGGACCGGGGAGCTGTTTTTT,CACSHPMGTGTGELFF
-,-,TRBV11-2,TRBJ2-7,TGTGCCAGCGGCTTAAATCTCTCCTACGAGCAGTACTTC,CASGLNLSYEQYF
TRBD1,-,TRBV4-1,TRBJ1-5,TGCGCCAGCAGCCACAAATTGGACAGGGTGATTCAGCCCCAGCATTTT,CASSHKLDRVIQPQHF
-,-,TRBV28,TRBJ1-1,TGTGCCAGCAGCCCCGCATCCGGACGATCCTGGAAAGCTTTCTTT,CASSPASGRSWKAFF
-,-,TRBV11-2,TRBJ2-2,TGTACCAGCAATCAACAGGGTACATGGGAGCTGTTTTTT,CTSNQQGTWELFF
TRBD2,-,TRBV5-6,TRBJ2-5,TGTGCCAGCAGCTTGGAGCTAGCGGGAGTAGACTTGGAGACCCAGTACTTC,CASSLELAGVDLETQYF
TRBD2,-,TRBV10-2,TRBJ2-1,TGCGCCAGCAAAAGGACTAGCGGGAGAATAGGGCACAATGAGCAGTTATTC,CASKRTSGRIGHNEQLF
-,many,TRBV11-2,TRBJ2-3,TGTGCCAGCAGCATCCTCCCGGGACACCAAAGGAGAACAGATACGCAGTATTTT,CASSILPGHQRRTDTQYF
TRBD2,once,TRBV5-5,TRBJ2-5,TGTGCCAGCAGCTTGGACGGGAGGGAAGAGACCCAGTACTTC,CASSLDGREETQYF
TRBD2,-,TRBV11-2,TRBJ2-3,TGTGCCAGCAGCTTGCACTGGGGACTAGCGGATAAGCAGTATTTT,CASSLHWGLADKQYF
-,-,TRBV12-3/TRBV12-4,TRBJ1-1,TGTGTCAGCAGTTTAACGGCCAGGAACACTGAAGCTTTCTTT,CVSSLTARNTEAFF
-,few,TRBV30,TRBJ1-1,TGTGCCTGGAGTGACACTGAAGCTTTCTTT,CAWSDTEAFF
TRBD1,many,TRBV29-1,TRBJ2-1,TGCAGCGTTGAAGAGGGACAGGGCGATGAGCAGTTCTTC,CSVEEGQGDEQFF
-,-,TRBV6-5,TRBJ1-2,TGTGCCAGCAGTTACTCGTTTCTGGGACAATCCTATGGCTACACCTTC,CASSYSFLGQSYGYTF
TRBD2,many,TRBV6-1,TRBJ2-1,TGTGCCAGCGGGAAGCGGGAGGGCCAGGAAGAGCAGTTCTTC,CASGKREGQEEQFF
TRBD2,-,TRBV6-5,TRBJ2-1,TGTGCCAGCAAACTAGCGGGAGCTGGAAATGAGCAGTTCTTC,CASKLAGAGNEQFF
TRBD1,many,TRBV12-3/TRBV12-4,TRBJ2-7,TGTGCCAGCAGTCGACAGGGGACCGAGCAGTACTTC,CASSRQGTEQYF
TRBD1,many,TRBV6-5,TRBJ1-2,TGTGCCAGCAGTTACAGACAGGGGGCTGGCTATGGCTACACCTTC,CASSYRQGAGYGYTF